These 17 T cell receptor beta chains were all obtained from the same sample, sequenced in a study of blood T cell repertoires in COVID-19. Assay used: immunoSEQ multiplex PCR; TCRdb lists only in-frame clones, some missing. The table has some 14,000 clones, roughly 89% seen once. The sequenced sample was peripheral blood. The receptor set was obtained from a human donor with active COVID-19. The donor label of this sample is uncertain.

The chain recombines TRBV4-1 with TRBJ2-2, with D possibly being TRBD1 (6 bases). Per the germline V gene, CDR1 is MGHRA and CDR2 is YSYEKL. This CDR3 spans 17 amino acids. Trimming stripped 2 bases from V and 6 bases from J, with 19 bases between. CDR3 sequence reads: CASSQTPTGTASGELFF. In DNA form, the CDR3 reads TGCGCCAGCAGCCAAACTCCAACAGGGACGGCGTCCGGGGAGCTGTTTTTT.

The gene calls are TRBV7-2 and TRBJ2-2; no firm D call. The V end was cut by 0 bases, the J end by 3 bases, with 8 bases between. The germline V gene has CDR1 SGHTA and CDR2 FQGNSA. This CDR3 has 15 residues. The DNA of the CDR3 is TGTGCCAGCAGCTTAGCTGGGCAGTACACCGGGGAGCTGTTTTTT. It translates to CASSLAGQYTGELFF.

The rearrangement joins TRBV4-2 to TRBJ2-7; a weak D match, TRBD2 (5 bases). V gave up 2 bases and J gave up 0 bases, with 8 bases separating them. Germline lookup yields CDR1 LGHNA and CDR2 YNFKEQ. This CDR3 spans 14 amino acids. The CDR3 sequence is CASSQRTLSYEQYF. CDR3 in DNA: TGTGCCAGCAGCCAACGGACTCTCTCCTACGAGCAGTACTTC.

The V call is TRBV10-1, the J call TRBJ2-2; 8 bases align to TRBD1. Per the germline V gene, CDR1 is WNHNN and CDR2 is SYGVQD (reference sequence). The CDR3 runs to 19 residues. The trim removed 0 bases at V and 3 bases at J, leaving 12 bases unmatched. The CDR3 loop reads CASSESGKGQAKHTGELFF. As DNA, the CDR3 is TGCGCCAGCAGTGAGTCGGGAAAGGGACAGGCGAAACACACCGGGGAGCTGTTTTTT.

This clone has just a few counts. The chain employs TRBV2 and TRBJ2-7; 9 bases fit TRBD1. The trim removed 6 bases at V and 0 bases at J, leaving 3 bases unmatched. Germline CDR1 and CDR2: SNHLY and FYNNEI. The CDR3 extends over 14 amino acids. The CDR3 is CASSRTGDSYEQYF. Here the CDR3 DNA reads TGTGCCAGCAGCCGGACAGGGGACTCCTACGAGCAGTACTTC.

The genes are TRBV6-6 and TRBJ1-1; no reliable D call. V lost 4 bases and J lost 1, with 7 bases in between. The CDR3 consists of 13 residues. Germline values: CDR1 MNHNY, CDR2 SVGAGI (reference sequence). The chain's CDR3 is CASSLTENTEAFF. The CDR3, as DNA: TGTGCCAGCAGTTTGACTGAGAACACTGAAGCTTTCTTT.

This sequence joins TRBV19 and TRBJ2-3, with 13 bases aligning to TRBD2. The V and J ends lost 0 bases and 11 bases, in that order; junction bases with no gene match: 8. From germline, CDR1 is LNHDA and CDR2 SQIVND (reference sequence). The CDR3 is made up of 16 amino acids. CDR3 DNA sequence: TGTGCCAGTAGTATAGACCGACTAGCGGGGGGCTCTATGCAGTATTTT. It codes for CASSIDRLAGGSMQYF.

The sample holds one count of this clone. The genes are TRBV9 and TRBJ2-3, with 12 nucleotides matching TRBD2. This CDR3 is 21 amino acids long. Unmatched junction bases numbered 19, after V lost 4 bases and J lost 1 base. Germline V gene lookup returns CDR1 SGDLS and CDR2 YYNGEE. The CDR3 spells CASSPSPSGGALSARTDTQYF. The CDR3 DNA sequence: TGTGCCAGCAGCCCCTCACCTAGCGGGGGGGCCCTATCCGCTCGCACAGATACGCAGTATTTT.

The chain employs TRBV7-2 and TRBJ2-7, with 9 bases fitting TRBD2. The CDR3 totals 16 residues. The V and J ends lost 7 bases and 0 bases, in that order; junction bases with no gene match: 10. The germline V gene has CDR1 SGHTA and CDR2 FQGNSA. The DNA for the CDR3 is TGTGCCAGCAAACGAGGGCTAGCGGGGACCTCCTACGAGCAGTACTTC. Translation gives CASKRGLAGTSYEQYF. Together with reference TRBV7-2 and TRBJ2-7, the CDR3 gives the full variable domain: GAGVSQSPSNKVTEKGKDVELRCDPISGHTALYWYRQSLGQGLEFLIYFQGNSAPDKSGLPSDRFSAERTGGSVSTLTIQRTQQEDSAVYLCASKRGLAGTSYEQYFGPGTRLTVT.

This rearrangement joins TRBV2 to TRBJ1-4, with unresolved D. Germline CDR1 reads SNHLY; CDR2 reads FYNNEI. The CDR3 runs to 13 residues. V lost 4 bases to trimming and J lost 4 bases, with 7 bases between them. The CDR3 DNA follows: TGTGCCAGCAGTGGGGAGGGTAATGAAAAACTGTTTTTT. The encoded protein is CASSGEGNEKLFF.

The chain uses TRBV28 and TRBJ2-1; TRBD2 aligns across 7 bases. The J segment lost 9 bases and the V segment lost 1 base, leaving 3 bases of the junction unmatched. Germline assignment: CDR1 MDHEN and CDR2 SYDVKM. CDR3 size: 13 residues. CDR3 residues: CASSLSGGGEQFF. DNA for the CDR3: TGTGCCAGCAGTTTATCGGGGGGTGGTGAGCAGTTCTTC.

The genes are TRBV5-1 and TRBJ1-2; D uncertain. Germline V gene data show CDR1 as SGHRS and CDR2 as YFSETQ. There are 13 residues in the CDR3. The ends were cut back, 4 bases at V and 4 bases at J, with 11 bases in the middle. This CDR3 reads CASSQEVGYGYTF. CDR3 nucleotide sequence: TGCGCCAGCAGCCAGGAAGTAGGCTATGGCTACACCTTC.

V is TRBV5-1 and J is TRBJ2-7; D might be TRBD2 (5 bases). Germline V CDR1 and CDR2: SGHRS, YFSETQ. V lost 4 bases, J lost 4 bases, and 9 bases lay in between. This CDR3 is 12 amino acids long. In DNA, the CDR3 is TGCGCCAGCAGCAGGACGGGGTACGAGCAGTACTTC. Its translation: CASSRTGYEQYF. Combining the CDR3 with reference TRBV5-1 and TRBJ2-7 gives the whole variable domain KAGVTQTPRYLIKTRGQQVTLSCSPISGHRSVSWYQQTPGQGLQFLFEYFSETQRNKGNFPGRFSGRQFSNSRSEMNVSTLELGDSALYLCASSRTGYEQYFGPGTRLTVT.

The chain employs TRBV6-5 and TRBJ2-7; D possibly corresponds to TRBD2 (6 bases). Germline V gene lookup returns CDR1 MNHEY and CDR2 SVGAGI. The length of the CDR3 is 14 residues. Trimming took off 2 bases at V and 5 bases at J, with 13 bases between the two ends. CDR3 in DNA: TGTGCCAGCAGTTACGCGGGGCCTCGGGACGAGCAGTACTTC. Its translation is CASSYAGPRDEQYF.

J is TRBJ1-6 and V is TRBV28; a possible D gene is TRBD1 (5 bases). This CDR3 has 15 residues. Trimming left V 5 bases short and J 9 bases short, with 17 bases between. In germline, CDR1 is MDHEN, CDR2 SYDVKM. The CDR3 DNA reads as TGTGCCAGCAGTCCCAGGGAGGGTAGGGTTTCACCCCTCCACTTT. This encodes CASSPREGRVSPLHF.

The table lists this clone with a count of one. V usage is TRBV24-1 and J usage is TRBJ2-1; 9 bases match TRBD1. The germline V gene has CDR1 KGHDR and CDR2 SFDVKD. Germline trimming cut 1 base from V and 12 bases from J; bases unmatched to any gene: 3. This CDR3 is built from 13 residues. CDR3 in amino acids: CATSDLATGGQFF. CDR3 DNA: TGTGCCACCAGTGATTTAGCGACAGGGGGGCAGTTCTTC.

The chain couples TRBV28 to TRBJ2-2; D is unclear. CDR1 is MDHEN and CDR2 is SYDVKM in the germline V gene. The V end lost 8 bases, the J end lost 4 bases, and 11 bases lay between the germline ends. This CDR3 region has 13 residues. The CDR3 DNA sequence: TGTGCCAGCTCTATAACCCCCACCGGGGAGCTGTTTTTT. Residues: CASSITPTGELFF.